This passage covers 21 T cell receptor beta chains from one sample sequenced in a study of breast tumors, draining lymph nodes, adjacent tissues. TCRdb analysed the multiplex PCR reads with MiXCR anew, one entry per CDR3 protein. Here the sample spans approximately 210,000 distinct CDR3 sequences, approximately 29% being singletons. Samples came from axillary lymph nodes draining the breast cancer. Sequencing was performed on axillary lymph node tissue. Every receptor here comes from a female donor with breast cancer. Some clones in this sample may be carry-over from other donors' samples.

V and J are TRBV14 and TRBJ2-7, with D uncertain. From germline, CDR1 is SGHDN and CDR2 FVKESK. This CDR3 region has 13 residues. Trimming left V 8 bases short and J 3 bases short, with 14 bases between. CDR3 region: CASLAGGDYEQYF. The CDR3 DNA is TGTGCCAGCTTAGCAGGCGGAGACTACGAGCAGTACTTC.

This clonotype was counted between two and nine times. A much larger clone lies a single base off, so this may be a read error. The V gene is TRBV10-2, the J gene TRBJ2-2; TRBD2 might be the D (5 bases). This CDR3 is built from 12 residues. CDR1 and CDR2 from the germline V gene are WSHSY and SAAADI. CDR3 sequence: CASTGDTGELLF. CDR3 sequence (DNA): TGCGCCAGCACCGGAGACACCGGGGAGCTGCTTTTT.

This clonotype showed up many times. The chain carries TRBV6-5 and TRBJ2-5; 8 bases fit TRBD1. The germline V gene has CDR1 MNHEY and CDR2 SVGAGI. J gave up 5 bases and V 6 bases, and 8 bases lay outside the gene matches. The CDR3 runs to 14 residues. The CDR3 region is CASRPGQGGETQYF. CDR3 coding DNA: TGTGCCAGCAGGCCCGGACAGGGCGGGGAGACCCAGTACTTC.

This clonotype has a count of ten or more. V is TRBV5-6 and J is TRBJ2-1, with 12 bases that match TRBD1. V shed 2 bases, J shed 8 bases, and the junction held 5 bases outside the gene matches. Looked up from germline, CDR1 is SGHDT and CDR2 is YYEEEE. CDR3 length: 15 residues. The CDR3 sequence is CASSFLGTGGHEQFF. The CDR3 coding sequence is TGTGCCAGCAGCTTTTTAGGGACAGGGGGCCATGAGCAGTTCTTC.

This clonotype was detected many times. The rearrangement joins TRBV24-1 to TRBJ1-3; D gene uncertain. Trimming removed 2 bases from V and 0 bases from J, with 7 bases in between. The germline V gene has CDR1 KGHDR and CDR2 SFDVKD. The CDR3 has 15 amino acids. CDR3 region: CATSDSGDSGNTIYF. CDR3 DNA sequence: TGTGCCACCAGTGATTCGGGAGACTCTGGAAACACCATATATTTT.

This chain uses TRBV11-2 with TRBJ2-5, with a possible D match to TRBD1 (5 bases). V was shortened by 7 bases and J by 5 bases, with 20 bases between the two germline ends. This CDR3 has 15 residues. In germline, CDR1 is SGHAT, CDR2 FQNNGV. The DNA for the CDR3 is TGTGCCAGCACCCCAAGCCAGGGTTCCTCGGAGACCCAGTACTTC. Translating it yields CASTPSQGSSETQYF.

Many counts were recorded for this clonotype. The V call is TRBV5-1, the J call TRBJ2-2; D remains ambiguous. Trimming pared 7 bases from V and 2 bases from J, leaving 9 bases between. CDR3 length: 13 residues. Germline loops: CDR1 SGHRS, CDR2 YFSETQ. The CDR3 DNA reads TGCGCCAGCGGGTTCGGAAACACCGGGGAGCTGTTTTTT. Translated, it gives CASGFGNTGELFF.

At least ten counts were recorded for this clonotype. CDR3 residues: CATSDPGLPKDTQYF. DNA for the CDR3: TGTGCCACCAGTGACCCCGGACTCCCGAAGGATACGCAGTATTTT. This chain connects TRBV24-1 to TRBJ2-3; D is possibly TRBD2 (5 bases). Germline V gene data show CDR1 as KGHDR and CDR2 as SFDVKD. Trimming stripped 4 bases from V and 6 bases from J, with 16 bases between. CDR3 length: 15 residues.

The chain uses TRBV4-2 and TRBJ1-5; TRBD1 matches 7 bases. The CDR3 runs 15 residues. CDR1 is LGHNA and CDR2 is YNFKEQ in the germline V gene. J lost 2 bases, V lost 0 bases, and 1 base had no gene match. CDR3: CASSQDGTGNQPQHF. The DNA for the CDR3 is TGTGCCAGCAGCCAAGATGGGACAGGCAATCAGCCCCAGCATTTT.

This clonotype occurred many times. The chain has TRBV25-1 and TRBJ2-7; 9 bases match TRBD1. After removal of 8 bases from V and 6 bases from J, the junction contained 8 bases not matched to a gene. The CDR3 has 13 residues. CDR1 and CDR2 (germline): MGHDK, SYGVNS. CDR3 bases: TGTGCCAGCCGGGGGACAGGGACTGGCGAGCAGTACTTC. Residues: CASRGTGTGEQYF.

This clonotype was found many times. The chain recombines TRBV20-1 with TRBJ2-7, with 11 bases lining up with TRBD2. Germline CDR1 DFQATT, CDR2 SNEGSKA (reference sequence). The CDR3 consists of 12 residues. V shed 3 bases and J 5 bases; nucleotides not matched to a gene: 0. The CDR3 protein is CSARTSGNEQYF. The CDR3, as DNA: TGCAGTGCTAGGACTAGCGGGAACGAGCAGTACTTC.

The sample holds many counts of this clonotype. The chain carries TRBV19 and TRBJ1-5; possibly TRBD1 for D (5 bases). This CDR3 contains 17 residues. V was cut by 6 bases and J by 1 base, with 19 bases left in between. Germline-derived CDR1 and CDR2 are LNHDA and SQIVND (reference sequence). CDR3 DNA: TGTGCCAGTAGCCGGCGGGGGGAGATTGGAAGCAATCAGCCCCAGCATTTT. Protein sequence: CASSRRGEIGSNQPQHF.

As to this clonotype: This may stem from a read error, because a much larger clone lies one nucleotide away. This chain connects TRBV9 to TRBJ2-6, with 13 bases aligning to TRBD2. CDR1 and CDR2 from the germline V gene are SGDLS and YYNGEE. CDR3 size: 19 residues. CDR3 DNA sequence: TGTGCCAGCAGCGCAAGGGGAAGGACTAGCGGGAGTGCGGCCGACGTCCTGACTTTC. It codes for CASSARGRTSGSAADVLTF. Variable domain in full (rest from reference TRBV9 and TRBJ2-6): DSGVTQTPKHLITATGQRVTLRCSPRSGDLSVYWYQQSLDQGLQFLIQYYNGEERAKGNILERFSAQQFPDLHSELNLSSLELGDSALYFCASSARGRTSGSAADVLTFGAGSRLTVL.

This clonotype has ten or more counts. This chain connects TRBV20-1 to TRBJ2-1, with 7 bases aligning to TRBD2. Trimming removed 0 bases from V and 13 bases from J; junction bases left unmatched: 12. The CDR3 loop spans 14 amino acids. Germline V lookup: CDR1 DFQATT, CDR2 SNEGSKA (reference sequence). The CDR3 DNA is TGCAGTGCTAGAGATCCAAACGGCGGGAGTAACCAGTTCTTC. Translating gives CSARDPNGGSNQFF.

This clonotype was counted many times. This chain connects TRBV10-3 to TRBJ2-3; the match to TRBD1 covers 9 bases. The CDR3 has 15 amino acids. Germline V gives CDR1 ENHRY, CDR2 SYGVKD. V shed 5 bases and J 1 base; nucleotides not matched to a gene: 4. The CDR3 protein is CAISQDRGGTDTQYF. Written as DNA, the CDR3 is TGTGCCATCAGTCAGGACAGGGGTGGCACAGATACGCAGTATTTT.

With regard to this clonotype: This may come from a read error, since a much larger clone is one base off. The chain is built from TRBV5-6 and TRBJ1-6; D remains unclear. Germline V gene sequence: CDR1 SGHDT, CDR2 YYEEEE. This CDR3 has 14 residues. In nucleotides, the CDR3 is TGTGCCAGCAGCTTGTACAGCTTTAATTCACCCTTCCACTTT. This gives the protein CASSLYSFNSPFHF.

In its sample, this clonotype was seen many times. The chain joins TRBV5-1 to TRBJ2-1, with TRBD2 identical over 13 bases. The CDR3 contains 16 residues. CDR1 is SGHRS, CDR2 YFSETQ, per germline. V was clipped by 4 bases and J by 8 bases; unmatched bases: 9. The CDR3 coding sequence is TGCGCCAGCAGCGCGAGGACTAGCGGGAGCAGGTATGAGCAGTTCTTC. It encodes CASSARTSGSRYEQFF.

The rearrangement uses TRBV24-1 and TRBJ1-2; possibly TRBD1 for D (5 bases). Between the trimmed V and J ends, which lost 7 bases and 6 bases, there was a span of 17 bases. Germline V gene data show CDR1 as KGHDR and CDR2 as SFDVKD. The CDR3 has 14 amino acids. CDR3 amino acids: CATSLAGRLDGYTF. CDR3 DNA sequence: TGTGCCACCAGCCTAGCAGGGCGACTGGATGGCTACACCTTC.

This chain uses TRBV20-1 with TRBJ1-4; no clear D. The CDR3 consists of 14 residues. The V and J ends lost 4 bases and 6 bases respectively, with 15 bases between them. The germline CDR1 and CDR2 sequences are DFQATT and SNEGSKA (reference sequence). Written as DNA, the CDR3 is TGCAGTGCTAAAGGGCTCTTGCGAGATGAAAAACTGTTTTTT. This sequence encodes CSAKGLLRDEKLFF.

This clonotype was detected ten times or more. This chain connects TRBV20-1 to TRBJ2-3, with D hard to call. This CDR3 comprises 14 residues. Trimming pared 0 bases from V and 3 bases from J, leaving 10 bases between. Germline values: CDR1 DFQATT, CDR2 SNEGSKA (reference sequence). CDR3 nucleotides: TGCAGTGCTAGAGATAGTCTAACAACAGATACGCAGTATTTT. Residues: CSARDSLTTDTQYF.

Comments on this clonotype: This likely comes from a read error, as the CDR3 has no conserved phenylalanine or tryptophan at its end. The chain is built from TRBV19 and TRBJ2-5; the D gene is possibly TRBD2 (7 bases). The V gene lost 5 bases and the J gene lost 1 base, with 8 bases spanning the gap. This CDR3 comprises 13 residues. Germline V gene lookup returns CDR1 LNHDA and CDR2 SQIVND (reference sequence). The CDR3 DNA sequence: TGTGCCAGTAGTCGGGGGGCCCAAGAGACCCAGTACTCC. Residues: CASSRGAQETQYS.